These 3 T cell receptor beta chains came from one sample sequenced in a study of T cells in Graves' hyperthyroidism and ophthalmopathy (dated by TCRdb to about 2019). Library preparation employed multiplex PCR. Instrument used: Illumina HiSeq 2000. Amplification of TCR beta CDR3 regions was carried out from RNA transcripts. A first-round RT-PCR of the TCR CDR3 used the HTBI primer set with the Qiagen OneStep RT-PCR kit. TCRdb applied fastp at Q25 and MiXCR to the public reads, then kept only in-frame beta chains. Here each entry gathers all rows of one CDR3 protein and keeps the most common genes and DNA. In all, the sample holds 400,000 to 550,000 distinct CDR3 sequences, and about an eighth of those were seen once. In total, the top ten clones hold less than 20% of the sample. The sequenced material came from blood. Receptors originate from a woman aged 18-29 years with Graves' hyperthyroidism.

This clonotype occurred many times. The V call is TRBV7-8, the J call TRBJ2-1; 8 bases are a match to TRBD2. This CDR3 comprises 16 residues. CDR1 is SGHVS, CDR2 FQNEAQ, per germline. V shed 4 bases, J shed 3 bases, and the junction held 8 bases outside the gene matches. The CDR3 coding sequence is TGTGCCAGCAGCTCCCTACTAGCGGAGAACTACAATGAGCAGTTCTTC. Its translation is CASSSLLAENYNEQFF.

This clonotype has ten or more counts. The CDR3 DNA sequence: TGTGCCAGCAGTAGGGGGGGACTAGCATCAGATACGCAGTATTTT. Residues: CASSRGGLASDTQYF. The rearrangement joins TRBV6-1 to TRBJ2-3; 9 bases are a match to TRBD2. The junction had 7 bases not matched to a gene; V was cut back by 5 bases and J by 4 bases. This CDR3 comprises 15 residues. Looked up from germline, CDR1 is MNHNS and CDR2 is SASEGT.

The J gene is TRBJ2-5, the V gene TRBV18; 8 bases are shared with TRBD2. CDR1 and CDR2 (germline): KGHSH, LQKENI. V dropped 2 bases and J dropped 4; count of bases not matched to a gene: 9. The CDR3 contains 16 residues. The CDR3 DNA is TGTGCCAGCTCACCAAGGGGTAGCGGGATGGGAGAGACCCAGTACTTC. It encodes CASSPRGSGMGETQYF.